Below, 20 T cell receptor beta chains from the same sample are listed, as sequenced in a study of blood T cells in healthy people across ages. The authors ran a second PCR of roughly 7 to 11 cycles using a sample-barcoded 5' primer and a J-beta primer mix. TCRdb called the 5' RACE reads again in MiXCR, with one record for every CDR3 protein. This sample carries approximately 760,000 distinct CDR3 sequences, 25% of them seen once, and the ten largest clones take roughly 9%. The sample also formed part of further work on T cells of mothers and their children.

Sequenced material: blood. The receptors here all came from a boy aged 5-17 years in good health.

The chain links TRBV2 to TRBJ2-5; D possibly corresponds to TRBD1 (5 bases). Germline-derived CDR1 and CDR2 are SNHLY and FYNNEI. V was pared by 11 bases and J by 5 bases, with 18 bases between. This CDR3 has 13 amino acids. CDR3 loop: CAATAREGETQYF. DNA for the CDR3: TGTGCCGCAACGGCCAGGGAAGGGGAGACCCAGTACTTC. The variable domain in full, completed from reference TRBV2 and TRBJ2-5, reads EPEVTQTPSHQVTQMGQEVILRCVPISNHLYFYWYRQILGQKVEFLVSFYNNEISEKSEIFDDQFSVERPDGSNFTLKIRSTKLEDSAMYFCAATAREGETQYFGPGTRLLVL.

The chain is built from TRBV25-1 and TRBJ1-1; D is undetermined. The germline gives CDR1 MGHDK, CDR2 SYGVNS. Trimming removed 3 bases at V and 4 bases at J, with 12 bases between. CDR3 length: 14 amino acids. In DNA, the CDR3 is TGTGCCAGCAGTGATCTGCTCGGCAGCACTGAAGCTTTCTTT. This sequence encodes CASSDLLGSTEAFF.

A few counts support this clonotype. The chain joins TRBV15 to TRBJ2-1; D gene ambiguous. Germline CDR1 and CDR2: LNHNV and YYDKDF (reference sequence). V was clipped by 0 bases and J by 8 bases, with 14 bases between them. CDR3 size: 15 residues. The CDR3: CATSRDSRVIDEQFF. The DNA of the CDR3 is TGTGCCACCAGCAGAGATTCAAGGGTAATCGATGAGCAGTTCTTC.

This clonotype was counted a few times. V and J are TRBV12-3 or TRBV12-4 and TRBJ1-1; D might be TRBD1 (5 bases). The germline V and J ends were trimmed by 5 bases and 5 bases, with 15 bases remaining between them. CDR3 length equals 14 residues. The CDR3 DNA is TGTGCCAGCAGTCCCCCAGGGTTGGGAACTGAAGCTTTCTTT. Translated, it gives CASSPPGLGTEAFF.

The count of this clonotype is one. The chain uses TRBV4-3 and TRBJ2-7; D not resolved. Trimming stripped 3 bases from V and 11 bases from J, with 17 bases between. The CDR3 consists of 13 residues. The germline V gene encodes CDR1 LGHNA and CDR2 YSLEER. CDR3 protein: CASSQESGPPEYF. As DNA, the CDR3 is TGCGCCAGCAGCCAGGAGTCCGGACCCCCAGAGTACTTC.

This chain links TRBV27 with TRBJ2-5; a weak D match, TRBD1 (6 bases). Trimming took 3 bases from V and 4 from J, leaving 12 bases between them. The CDR3 loop spans 14 amino acids. CDR1 and CDR2 (germline): MNHEY, SMNVEV (reference sequence). CDR3 in DNA: TGTGCCAGCAGTTTTGGTGGGGGCGCAGAGACCCAGTACTTC. Protein: CASSFGGGAETQYF.

This clonotype has a handful of counts. V is TRBV5-1 and J is TRBJ1-1; D remains ambiguous. Trimming stripped 0 bases from V and 0 bases from J, with 9 bases between. The germline gives CDR1 SGHRS, CDR2 YFSETQ. CDR3 length: 15 residues. CDR3 in DNA: TGCGCCAGCAGCTTGGAACAGCGGATGAACACTGAAGCTTTCTTT. Translating gives CASSLEQRMNTEAFF.

V gene TRBV2 combines with J gene TRBJ2-5, with a tentative D call TRBD1 (5 bases). This CDR3 is 15 amino acids long. CDR1 is SNHLY and CDR2 is FYNNEI in the germline V gene. V was pared by 5 bases and J by 2 bases, with 15 bases between. This chain's CDR3 is CASSSRWGRQETQYF. The CDR3 bases are TGTGCCAGCAGTTCAAGGTGGGGCAGACAAGAGACCCAGTACTTC. The whole variable domain, remainder taken from reference TRBV2 and TRBJ2-5, is EPEVTQTPSHQVTQMGQEVILRCVPISNHLYFYWYRQILGQKVEFLVSFYNNEISEKSEIFDDQFSVERPDGSNFTLKIRSTKLEDSAMYFCASSSRWGRQETQYFGPGTRLLVL.

This clonotype has more than one count but fewer than ten. The J gene is TRBJ2-5, the V gene TRBV5-1; tentatively, D is TRBD2 (6 bases). Gene TRBJ2-1 matches the end of the DNA better, so the J call may be wrong. The CDR3 is 16 amino acids. Per the germline V gene, CDR1 is SGHRS and CDR2 is YFSETQ. CDR3: CASSPEGRGAYNEQFF. DNA of the CDR3: TGCGCCAGCAGCCCGGAGGGGCGGGGTGCCTACAATGAGCAGTTCTTC.

This chain uses TRBV9 with TRBJ1-2; D might be TRBD1 (5 bases). The V and J ends lost 7 bases and 3 bases respectively, with 19 bases between them. Germline values: CDR1 SGDLS, CDR2 YYNGEE. The CDR3 covers 15 residues. The CDR3 DNA reads TGTGCCAGCGGGGAGGGCAGGGACTTACACTATGGCTACACCTTC. Its translation is CASGEGRDLHYGYTF.

This clonotype was seen a handful of times. This chain uses TRBV20-1 with TRBJ2-5, with TRBD2 matching over 9 bases. The CDR3 is 15 residues long. V was pared by 3 bases and J by 2 bases, with 7 bases of the junction left unmatched. Looked up from germline, CDR1 is DFQATT and CDR2 is SNEGSKA (reference sequence). The CDR3 DNA is TGCAGTGCTAGTATCGGGACTAGCCAACAAGAGACCCAGTACTTC. Amino acid sequence: CSASIGTSQQETQYF.

There are a few counts of this clonotype. The rearrangement joins TRBV21-1 to TRBJ2-4. TRBV21-1 is classified as a pseudogene. The CDR3 loop spans 14 amino acids. In DNA form, the CDR3 reads TGTGCCAGCAGGCGACAGCTAGCCAAAAACATTCAGTACTTC. This translates into CASRRQLAKNIQYF.

This chain connects TRBV7-9 to TRBJ1-4; D is unresolved. The germline CDR1 and CDR2 sequences are SEHNR and FQNEAQ (reference sequence). The CDR3 contains 15 residues. V lost 5 bases, J lost 0 bases, and 10 bases lay in between. The CDR3 sequence is CASSPPEPTNEKLFF. The CDR3 nucleotides are TGTGCCAGCAGCCCTCCAGAACCAACTAATGAAAAACTGTTTTTT.

The sample holds a few counts of this clonotype. The chain employs TRBV7-9 and TRBJ2-1; TRBD2 is a possible D gene (6 bases). CDR1 is SEHNR and CDR2 is FQNEAQ in the germline V gene (reference sequence). Trimming removed 0 bases at V and 5 bases at J, with 14 bases between. This CDR3 is built from 16 residues. In nucleotides, the CDR3 is TGTGCCAGCAGCTTAGCCGGCGGGGATTTTGACAATGAGCAGTTCTTC. Its translation: CASSLAGGDFDNEQFF.

This clonotype came up a few times. This chain connects TRBV20-1 to TRBJ2-4, with D perhaps matching TRBD1 or TRBD2 (5 bases each). In germline, CDR1 is DFQATT, CDR2 SNEGSKA (reference sequence). The CDR3 has 15 amino acids. V lost 0 bases and J 3 bases, leaving 12 bases between the germline ends. In DNA, the CDR3 is TGCAGTGCTAGAGATTGGGGGACGGGCAAAAACATTCAGTACTTC. Translating it yields CSARDWGTGKNIQYF.

The chain employs TRBV6-5 and TRBJ2-5; no clear D. With the DNA end fitting TRBJ2-7 better, the J assignment may be wrong. CDR3 length: 12 amino acids. Germline V gene sequence: CDR1 MNHEY, CDR2 SVGAGI. CDR3 in amino acids: CASNGNSYEQYF. In DNA, the CDR3 is TGTGCCAGCAATGGAAACTCCTACGAGCAGTACTTC.

J is TRBJ1-4 and V is TRBV7-2, with D perhaps matching TRBD1 (6 bases). Looked up from germline, CDR1 is SGHTA and CDR2 is FQGNSA. Trimming pared 5 bases from V and 7 bases from J, leaving 23 bases between. The CDR3 spans 17 residues. The CDR3 loop reads CASSPPPDSRFFEKLFF. The CDR3 region has the DNA TGTGCCAGCAGCCCCCCCCCGGACAGTCGGTTTTTTGAAAAACTGTTTTTT.

This clonotype was counted a few times. The chain links TRBV5-1 to TRBJ2-5; 10 bases are a match to TRBD1. TRBJ2-7 explains the end of the DNA better; the J call may be wrong. Per the germline V gene, CDR1 is SGHRS and CDR2 is YFSETQ. The CDR3 covers 14 residues. CDR3 bases: TGCGCCAGCAGCCCCGGGACAGGGGAAAACGAGCAGTACTTC. Translating gives CASSPGTGENEQYF.

The chain uses TRBV5-4 and TRBJ2-2; 14 bases align to TRBD2. CDR3 length equals 17 residues. Germline CDR1 SGHNT, CDR2 YYREEE (reference sequence). The junction had 4 bases not matched to a gene; V was cut back by 0 bases and J by 6 bases. CDR3 sequence: CASSLGGLAGVAGELFF. CDR3 bases: TGTGCCAGCAGCTTGGGGGGACTAGCGGGAGTGGCCGGGGAGCTGTTTTTT.

This clonotype was seen more than once but under ten times. The rearrangement links TRBV27 to TRBJ1-2; D is perhaps TRBD1 (6 bases). V lost 5 bases and J lost 4, with 14 bases in between. Germline V gene lookup returns CDR1 MNHEY and CDR2 SMNVEV (reference sequence). This CDR3 has 14 residues. The CDR3 nucleotides are TGTGCCAGCAGTCCCGACAGGTTTAGCTATGGCTACACCTTC. It translates to CASSPDRFSYGYTF.